A selection of T cell receptor beta chains follows, all from one sample in a study of shared clonotypes between healthy human individuals. Clones were sequenced by immunoSEQ multiplex PCR, and TCRdb holds only the in-frame ones, with some missing. The sample shows 1.5 million to 2.5 million clones, 85% to 95% of them seen only once. Sequenced sample: naive CD8+ T cells sorted from blood. These receptors all stem from a young man in good health. CDR3s include the opening cysteine and the closing phenylalanine or tryptophan. The order of the fields is J gene, CDR3 length, clone size, V gene, D gene, CDR3 DNA, CDR3 protein. The D gene is left open where the match is weak. Clone size is shown for a subset of rows, as once, few, many or a class of expanded clone.

j_gene: TRBJ2-7; len: 12; abundance: .; v_gene: TRBV28; d_gene: .; CDR3nt: TGTGCCAGCAGCCCACACCTCTGGGAGCAGTACTTC; CDR3aa: CASSPHLWEQYF
j_gene: TRBJ2-4; len: 17; abundance: .; v_gene: TRBV4-1; d_gene: .; CDR3nt: TGCGCCAGCAGCCAAGTAGAGGGGCAGGGGGCCAAAAACATTCAGTACTTC; CDR3aa: CASSQVEGQGAKNIQYF
j_gene: TRBJ1-6; len: 15; abundance: .; v_gene: TRBV27; d_gene: .; CDR3nt: TGTGCCAGCAGACCACAAGAGGCGTATAATTCACCCCTCCACTTT; CDR3aa: CASRPQEAYNSPLHF
j_gene: TRBJ2-5; len: 13; abundance: .; v_gene: TRBV27; d_gene: .; CDR3nt: TGTGCCAGCAGTTTATCAGGGTTGGAGACCCAGTACTTC; CDR3aa: CASSLSGLETQYF
j_gene: TRBJ2-7; len: 16; abundance: .; v_gene: TRBV7-9; d_gene: .; CDR3nt: TGTGCCAGCAGTAATGAACCGGGACACAGCTCCTACGAGCAGTACTTC; CDR3aa: CASSNEPGHSSYEQYF
j_gene: TRBJ2-3; len: 17; abundance: once; v_gene: TRBV5-5; d_gene: TRBD2; CDR3nt: TGTGCCAGCAGCTTGCATGGACTAGCGGGAGGGATAGATACGCAGTATTTT; CDR3aa: CASSLHGLAGGIDTQYF
j_gene: TRBJ2-7; len: 12; abundance: .; v_gene: TRBV7-8; d_gene: .; CDR3nt: TGTGCCAGCAGCTTAGGAACCTACGAGCAGTACTTC; CDR3aa: CASSLGTYEQYF
j_gene: TRBJ2-5; len: 17; abundance: .; v_gene: TRBV7-9; d_gene: .; CDR3nt: TGTGCCAGCAGCCAAGGCGGGGAGACCTTAGGTCGAGAGACCCAGTACTTC; CDR3aa: CASSQGGETLGRETQYF
j_gene: TRBJ2-2; len: 15; abundance: .; v_gene: TRBV7-3; d_gene: .; CDR3nt: TGTGCCAGCAGATTAGGGACTCTGAACACCGGGGAGCTGTTTTTT; CDR3aa: CASRLGTLNTGELFF
j_gene: TRBJ2-7; len: 15; abundance: once; v_gene: TRBV7-6; d_gene: .; CDR3nt: TGTGCCAGCAGCCTTTCGGCACAGGTTTCCTACGAGCAGTACTTC; CDR3aa: CASSLSAQVSYEQYF
j_gene: TRBJ2-1; len: 15; abundance: .; v_gene: TRBV4-3; d_gene: .; CDR3nt: TGCGCCAGCAGCCAAGATAGGTTCGTTTACAATGAGCAGTTCTTC; CDR3aa: CASSQDRFVYNEQFF
j_gene: TRBJ2-5; len: 14; abundance: .; v_gene: TRBV19; d_gene: .; CDR3nt: TGTGCCAGTAGTATCGACGGGGGCCAAGAGACCCAGTACTTC; CDR3aa: CASSIDGGQETQYF
j_gene: TRBJ2-2; len: 15; abundance: .; v_gene: TRBV11-2; d_gene: .; CDR3nt: TGTGCCTCCCGGTGGGAGGCCGGTGGGACCGGGGAGCTGTTTTTT; CDR3aa: CASRWEAGGTGELFF
j_gene: TRBJ2-1; len: 18; abundance: .; v_gene: TRBV11-2; d_gene: TRBD2; CDR3nt: TGTGCCAGCAGCTTACCGCTAGCGGGGGACCTCTCCTACAATGAGCAGTTCTTC; CDR3aa: CASSLPLAGDLSYNEQFF
j_gene: TRBJ2-1; len: 14; abundance: once; v_gene: TRBV29-1; d_gene: TRBD2; CDR3nt: TGCAGCGGCGAGGGACTAGCGGGTTACAATGAGCAGTTCTTC; CDR3aa: CSGEGLAGYNEQFF
j_gene: TRBJ2-7; len: 15; abundance: .; v_gene: TRBV27; d_gene: TRBD2; CDR3nt: TGTGCCAGCAGTTACCATAGCGGGGTCTCCTACGAGCAGTACTTC; CDR3aa: CASSYHSGVSYEQYF
j_gene: TRBJ2-5; len: 15; abundance: once; v_gene: TRBV7-8; d_gene: .; CDR3nt: TGTGCCAGCAGCTTAGGACAGTCGTACCAAGAGACCCAGTACTTC; CDR3aa: CASSLGQSYQETQYF
j_gene: TRBJ1-5; len: 13; abundance: .; v_gene: TRBV5-6; d_gene: .; CDR3nt: TGTGCCAGCAGCCCAGGGGCCAATCAGCCCCAGCATTTT; CDR3aa: CASSPGANQPQHF
j_gene: TRBJ2-2; len: 17; abundance: .; v_gene: TRBV27; d_gene: TRBD1; CDR3nt: TGTGCCAGCAGTGCCACGGGGACAGGGTTTAACACCGGGGAGCTGTTTTTT; CDR3aa: CASSATGTGFNTGELFF
j_gene: TRBJ2-3; len: 16; abundance: once; v_gene: TRBV4-3; d_gene: TRBD2; CDR3nt: TGCGCCAGCAGCCAAGAGCTCGGTCTAGCGGCAGATACGCAGTATTTT; CDR3aa: CASSQELGLAADTQYF
j_gene: TRBJ1-1; len: 14; abundance: .; v_gene: TRBV4-3; d_gene: TRBD1; CDR3nt: TGCGCCAGCAGCCTTGACAGGGGGAACACTGAAGCTTTCTTT; CDR3aa: CASSLDRGNTEAFF
j_gene: TRBJ2-7; len: 12; abundance: .; v_gene: TRBV13; d_gene: .; CDR3nt: TGTGCCAGCAGCGAAACCCGAGGCGAGCAGTACTTC; CDR3aa: CASSETRGEQYF
j_gene: TRBJ1-1; len: 13; abundance: .; v_gene: TRBV7-9; d_gene: .; CDR3nt: TGTGCCAGCAGCCCTGGAATGAACACTGAAGCTTTCTTT; CDR3aa: CASSPGMNTEAFF
j_gene: TRBJ2-7; len: 13; abundance: .; v_gene: TRBV29-1; d_gene: .; CDR3nt: TGCAGCTACCGGGCCTTAAGCTCCTACGAGCAGTACTTC; CDR3aa: CSYRALSSYEQYF
j_gene: TRBJ2-5; len: 16; abundance: .; v_gene: TRBV2; d_gene: TRBD2; CDR3nt: TGTGCCAGCAGTGATCCTAGCGGGGGCCTCCAAGAGACCCAGTACTTC; CDR3aa: CASSDPSGGLQETQYF
j_gene: TRBJ2-7; len: 16; abundance: .; v_gene: TRBV27; d_gene: .; CDR3nt: TGTGCCAGCACCCCCTCCATGGGGGCTTTTACCTACGAGCAGTACTTC; CDR3aa: CASTPSMGAFTYEQYF
j_gene: TRBJ2-7; len: 15; abundance: .; v_gene: TRBV9; d_gene: TRBD1; CDR3nt: TGTGCCAGCAGTCCTTTCGGGACAGGGGCCTACGAGCAGTACTTC; CDR3aa: CASSPFGTGAYEQYF
j_gene: TRBJ2-7; len: 15; abundance: .; v_gene: TRBV11-2; d_gene: TRBD2; CDR3nt: TGTGCCAGCAGCTTAGTCACTAGCGGCTCCTACGAGCAGTACTTC; CDR3aa: CASSLVTSGSYEQYF
j_gene: TRBJ2-7; len: 13; abundance: .; v_gene: TRBV9; d_gene: .; CDR3nt: TGTGCCAGCAGCGTAGCGGGGGGCGTAGAGCAGTACTTC; CDR3aa: CASSVAGGVEQYF
j_gene: TRBJ1-5; len: 15; abundance: .; v_gene: TRBV10-2; d_gene: .; CDR3nt: TGCGCCAGCAGTGAAGAGGGCAGGGGCAATCAGCCCCAGCATTTT; CDR3aa: CASSEEGRGNQPQHF
j_gene: TRBJ1-6; len: 13; abundance: few; v_gene: TRBV30; d_gene: TRBD1; CDR3nt: TGTGCCTGGAGTGGGACAGGGAATTCACCCCTCCACTTT; CDR3aa: CAWSGTGNSPLHF
j_gene: TRBJ2-5; len: 15; abundance: .; v_gene: TRBV6-5; d_gene: .; CDR3nt: TGTGCCAGCAGTTACTCTAATGCTGCACAAGAGACCCAGTACTTC; CDR3aa: CASSYSNAAQETQYF
j_gene: TRBJ1-1; len: 11; abundance: .; v_gene: TRBV28; d_gene: TRBD1; CDR3nt: TGTGCCAGCGCGGCAGGGGGACATGCTTTCTTT; CDR3aa: CASAAGGHAFF
j_gene: TRBJ2-7; len: 16; abundance: .; v_gene: TRBV27; d_gene: TRBD2; CDR3nt: TGTGCCAGCAGTCGAGGGACTAGCGGGATCTCCTACGAGCAGTACTTC; CDR3aa: CASSRGTSGISYEQYF
j_gene: TRBJ2-7; len: 13; abundance: .; v_gene: TRBV11-2; d_gene: .; CDR3nt: TGTGCCAGCAGCTTAGATCCAACGTACGAGCAGTACTTC; CDR3aa: CASSLDPTYEQYF
j_gene: TRBJ2-7; len: 13; abundance: .; v_gene: TRBV6-5; d_gene: .; CDR3nt: TGTGCCAGCAGTTACTCGATGAGCAACGAGCAGTACTTC; CDR3aa: CASSYSMSNEQYF
j_gene: TRBJ2-5; len: 15; abundance: .; v_gene: TRBV29-1; d_gene: TRBD2; CDR3nt: TGCAGCGTTGAAAATCAGGCTAGCGGTTGGGAGACCCAGTACTTC; CDR3aa: CSVENQASGWETQYF
j_gene: TRBJ1-2; len: 15; abundance: .; v_gene: TRBV7-9; d_gene: .; CDR3nt: TGTGCCAGCAGCCCCCTTTCAGGGGATGCTTATGGCTACACCTTC; CDR3aa: CASSPLSGDAYGYTF
j_gene: TRBJ2-5; len: 15; abundance: .; v_gene: TRBV7-9; d_gene: .; CDR3nt: TGTGCCAGCAGCTTACTTAATTGGGGGCAAGAGACCCAGTACTTC; CDR3aa: CASSLLNWGQETQYF
j_gene: TRBJ1-2; len: 15; abundance: few; v_gene: TRBV7-9; d_gene: .; CDR3nt: TGTGCCAGCAGCTTAGAACAAGGGAGAGGATATGGCTACACCTTC; CDR3aa: CASSLEQGRGYGYTF
j_gene: TRBJ1-5; len: 17; abundance: .; v_gene: TRBV28; d_gene: .; CDR3nt: TGTGCCAGCAGTTTAGCATTGAAGACCGATAGCAATCAGCCCCAGCATTTT; CDR3aa: CASSLALKTDSNQPQHF
j_gene: TRBJ2-3; len: 15; abundance: .; v_gene: TRBV9; d_gene: .; CDR3nt: TGTGCCAGCAGCCTAGGGACCGTTTTCACAGATACGCAGTATTTT; CDR3aa: CASSLGTVFTDTQYF
j_gene: TRBJ2-3; len: 16; abundance: .; v_gene: TRBV11-2; d_gene: .; CDR3nt: TGTGCCAGCAGCTTAACCTCGGGGGGCGGCACAGATACGCAGTATTTT; CDR3aa: CASSLTSGGGTDTQYF
j_gene: TRBJ1-6; len: 14; abundance: .; v_gene: TRBV7-9; d_gene: TRBD1; CDR3nt: TGTGCCAGCAGCCCGACAGGGCCAAATTCACCCCTCCACTTT; CDR3aa: CASSPTGPNSPLHF
j_gene: TRBJ2-7; len: 16; abundance: .; v_gene: TRBV27; d_gene: TRBD2; CDR3nt: TGTGCCAGCAGTCTTTCGGGACTAGCGGCGGCCTACGAGCAGTACTTC; CDR3aa: CASSLSGLAAAYEQYF